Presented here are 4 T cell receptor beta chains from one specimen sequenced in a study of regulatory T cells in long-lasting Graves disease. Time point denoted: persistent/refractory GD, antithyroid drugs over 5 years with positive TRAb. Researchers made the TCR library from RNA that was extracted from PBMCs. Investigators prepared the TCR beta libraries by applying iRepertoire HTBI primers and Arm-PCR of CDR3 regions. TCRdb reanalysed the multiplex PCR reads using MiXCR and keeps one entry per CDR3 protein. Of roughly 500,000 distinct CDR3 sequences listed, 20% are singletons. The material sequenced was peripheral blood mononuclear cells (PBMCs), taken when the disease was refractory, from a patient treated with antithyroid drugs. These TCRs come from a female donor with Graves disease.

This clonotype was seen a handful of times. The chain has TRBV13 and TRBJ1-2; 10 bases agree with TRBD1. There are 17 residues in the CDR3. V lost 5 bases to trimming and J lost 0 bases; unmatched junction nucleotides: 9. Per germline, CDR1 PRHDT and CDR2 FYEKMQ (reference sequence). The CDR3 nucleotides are TGTGCCAGCAGCGACGGACAGGGGGTCTCCGCTAACTATGGCTACACCTTC. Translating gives CASSDGQGVSANYGYTF.

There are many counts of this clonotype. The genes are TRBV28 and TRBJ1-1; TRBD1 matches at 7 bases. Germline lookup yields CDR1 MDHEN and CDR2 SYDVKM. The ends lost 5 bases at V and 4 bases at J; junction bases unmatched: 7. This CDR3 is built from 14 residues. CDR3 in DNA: TGTGCCAGCAGTCTACCGGGACAGAGCACTGAAGCTTTCTTT. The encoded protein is CASSLPGQSTEAFF.

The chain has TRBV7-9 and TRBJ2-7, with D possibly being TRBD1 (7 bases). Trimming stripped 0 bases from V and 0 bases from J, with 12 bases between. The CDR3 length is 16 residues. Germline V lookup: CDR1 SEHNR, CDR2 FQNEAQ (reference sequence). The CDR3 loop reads CASSLAGQGGSYEQYF. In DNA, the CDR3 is TGTGCCAGCAGCTTAGCGGGTCAGGGGGGCTCCTACGAGCAGTACTTC.

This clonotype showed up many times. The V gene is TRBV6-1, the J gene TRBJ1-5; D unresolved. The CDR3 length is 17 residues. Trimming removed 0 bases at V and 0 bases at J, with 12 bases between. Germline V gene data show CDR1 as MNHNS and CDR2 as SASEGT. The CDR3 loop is CASSEAPQTNSNQPQHF. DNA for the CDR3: TGTGCCAGCAGTGAAGCGCCGCAGACAAATAGCAATCAGCCCCAGCATTTT.